This TCR beta chain was captured in a study of a mutant IDH1 vaccine in newly diagnosed glioma. Study-level information: Administration of eight vaccinations to patients took place in weeks 1, 3, 5, 7, 11, 15, 19, 23. The therapy given earlier, which was standard therapy, consisted of radiotherapy, temozolomide, or both, and most of the patients received both. The study started vaccination 4-6 weeks after radiotherapy alone, or with temozolomide cycles.

Study-wide points: Pseudoprogression seemed unrelated to changes in top peripheral T cell clonotypes.

Trimming removed 7 bases from V and 4 bases from J, with 11 bases in between. Germline V gene data show CDR1 as MNHNY and CDR2 as SVGAGI (reference sequence). The CDR3 totals 13 residues. This clone has a single count. Antigen specificity is unknown. Assay: immunoSEQ multiplex PCR; the TCRdb copy retains only in-frame clones and omits some. Of fewer than 75,000 clones listed, 65% to 85% are singletons. As to time point: week 11, during vaccination. Vaccination used 300 ug of mutant IDH1 20-mer peptide per dose, with topical imiquimod. The sequence was obtained from a woman aged 50 to 60 with glioma. The specimen was PBMCs, collected from a glioma patient whose treatment included an IDH1 peptide vaccine. This chain links TRBV6-6 with TRBJ1-3; no clear D. The CDR3 nucleotides read TGTGCCAGCACCACGGAGGCCGGAAACACCATATATTTT. Translation: CASTTEAGNTIYF.